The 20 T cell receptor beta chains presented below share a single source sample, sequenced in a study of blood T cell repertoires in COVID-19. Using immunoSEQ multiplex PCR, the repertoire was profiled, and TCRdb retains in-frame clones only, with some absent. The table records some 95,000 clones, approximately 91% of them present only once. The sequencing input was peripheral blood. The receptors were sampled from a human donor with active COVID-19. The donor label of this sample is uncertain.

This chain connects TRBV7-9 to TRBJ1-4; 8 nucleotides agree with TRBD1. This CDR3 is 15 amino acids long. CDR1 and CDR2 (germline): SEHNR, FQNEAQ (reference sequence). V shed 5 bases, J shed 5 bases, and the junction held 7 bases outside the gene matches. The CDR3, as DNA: TGTGCCAGCAGCCCCGGGACAGGTCAAAATGAAAAACTGTTTTTT. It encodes CASSPGTGQNEKLFF. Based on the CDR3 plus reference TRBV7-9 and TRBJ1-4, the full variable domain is DTGVSQNPRHKITKRGQNVTFRCDPISEHNRLYWYRQTLGQGPEFLTYFQNEAQLEKSRLLSDRFSAERPKGSFSTLEIQRTEQGDSAMYLCASSPGTGQNEKLFFGSGTQLSVL.

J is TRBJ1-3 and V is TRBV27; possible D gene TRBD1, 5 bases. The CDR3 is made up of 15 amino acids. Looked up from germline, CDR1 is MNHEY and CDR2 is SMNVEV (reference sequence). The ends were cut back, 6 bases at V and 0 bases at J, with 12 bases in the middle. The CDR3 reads CASRISGGSGNTIYF. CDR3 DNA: TGTGCCAGCAGGATTAGCGGGGGCTCTGGAAACACCATATATTTT.

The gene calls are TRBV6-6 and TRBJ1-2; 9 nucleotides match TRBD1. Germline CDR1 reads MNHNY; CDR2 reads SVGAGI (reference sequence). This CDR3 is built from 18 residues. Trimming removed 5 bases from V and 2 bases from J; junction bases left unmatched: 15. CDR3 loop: CASSLGRDRANTNYGYTF. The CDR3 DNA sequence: TGTGCCAGCAGTCTCGGAAGGGACAGGGCGAACACAAACTATGGCTACACCTTC.

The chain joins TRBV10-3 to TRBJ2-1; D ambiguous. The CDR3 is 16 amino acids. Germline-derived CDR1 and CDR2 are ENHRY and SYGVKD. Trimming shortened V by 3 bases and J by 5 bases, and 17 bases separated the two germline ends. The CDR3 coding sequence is TGTGCCATCAGTGAAGGTCAGGCCCCCCGTGACAATGAGCAGTTCTTC. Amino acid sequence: CAISEGQAPRDNEQFF.

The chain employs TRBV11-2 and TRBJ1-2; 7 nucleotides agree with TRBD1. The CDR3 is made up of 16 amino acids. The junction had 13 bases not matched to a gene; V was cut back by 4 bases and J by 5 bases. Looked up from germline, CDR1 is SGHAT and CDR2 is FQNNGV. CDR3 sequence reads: CASSSLTGRRKYGYTF. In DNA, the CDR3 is TGTGCCAGCAGCTCATTGACAGGGCGTCGTAAATATGGCTACACCTTC.

Written as DNA, the CDR3 is TGTGCCAGCTCACCCCAGGGCCGATCCCTCACCGGGGAGCTGTTTTTT. Translated, it gives CASSPQGRSLTGELFF. The chain uses TRBV18 and TRBJ2-2, with D possibly matching TRBD1 (5 bases). V lost 3 bases and J 4 bases, leaving 15 bases between the germline ends. CDR1 KGHSH and CDR2 LQKENI come from the germline V gene. The CDR3 loop spans 16 amino acids.

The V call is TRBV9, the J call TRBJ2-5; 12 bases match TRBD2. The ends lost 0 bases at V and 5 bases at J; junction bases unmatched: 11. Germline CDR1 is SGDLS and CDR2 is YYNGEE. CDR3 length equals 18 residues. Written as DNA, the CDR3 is TGTGCCAGCAGCGTAGGTCCTAGCGGGGGGGCATTTGGCGAGACCCAGTACTTC. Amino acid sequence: CASSVGPSGGAFGETQYF.

CDR3 in amino acids: CASSPGPDTGNTIYF. Here the CDR3 DNA reads TGTGCCAGCAGTCCCGGCCCGGACACTGGAAACACCATATATTTT. This chain connects TRBV6-5 to TRBJ1-3; a weak D match, TRBD1 (5 bases). The CDR3 runs to 15 residues. The V gene's germline CDR1 is MNHEY and CDR2 SVGAGI. V was clipped by 5 bases and J by 2 bases, with 13 bases between them.

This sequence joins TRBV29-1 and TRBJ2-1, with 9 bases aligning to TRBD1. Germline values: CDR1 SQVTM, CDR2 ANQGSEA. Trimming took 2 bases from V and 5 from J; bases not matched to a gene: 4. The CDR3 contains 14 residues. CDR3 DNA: TGCAGCGTTGAACGGACAGGGGTGAACAATGAGCAGTTCTTC. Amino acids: CSVERTGVNNEQFF.

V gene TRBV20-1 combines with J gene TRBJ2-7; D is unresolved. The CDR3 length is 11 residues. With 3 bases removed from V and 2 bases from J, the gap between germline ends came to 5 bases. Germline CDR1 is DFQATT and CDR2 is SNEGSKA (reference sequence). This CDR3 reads CSASDTYEQYF. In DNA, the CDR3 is TGCAGTGCTAGTGACACCTACGAGCAGTACTTC.

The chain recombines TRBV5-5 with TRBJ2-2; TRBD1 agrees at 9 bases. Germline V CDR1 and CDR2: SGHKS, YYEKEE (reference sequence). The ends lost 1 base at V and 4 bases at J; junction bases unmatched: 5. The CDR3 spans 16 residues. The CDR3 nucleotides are TGTGCCAGCAGCTTGACAGGGGGCGCGGGCACCGGGGAGCTGTTTTTT. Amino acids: CASSLTGGAGTGELFF.

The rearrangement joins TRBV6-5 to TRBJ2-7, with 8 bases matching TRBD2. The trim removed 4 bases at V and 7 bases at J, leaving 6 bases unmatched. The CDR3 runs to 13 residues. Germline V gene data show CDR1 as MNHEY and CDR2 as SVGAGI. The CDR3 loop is CASSFRGGQEQYF. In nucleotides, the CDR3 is TGTGCCAGCAGTTTCCGCGGGGGGCAGGAGCAGTACTTC.

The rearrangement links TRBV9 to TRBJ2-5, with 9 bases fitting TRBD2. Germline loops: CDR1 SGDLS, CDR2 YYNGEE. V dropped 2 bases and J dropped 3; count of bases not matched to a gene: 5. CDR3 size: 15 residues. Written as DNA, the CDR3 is TGTGCCAGCAGCGTCGGGGTAGCGGGGGAAGAGACCCAGTACTTC. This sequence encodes CASSVGVAGEETQYF.

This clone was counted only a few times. The CDR3 protein is CASSDKAGESYEQYF. In nucleotides, the CDR3 is TGTGCCAGCAGTGATAAAGCGGGGGAATCCTACGAGCAGTACTTC. This chain links TRBV9 with TRBJ2-7; 8 bases map to TRBD2. CDR1 is SGDLS, CDR2 YYNGEE, per germline. V gave up 5 bases and J gave up 1 base; unmatched junction bases: 8. The CDR3 consists of 15 residues. The full variable domain, in which reference TRBV9 and TRBJ2-7 provide the parts outside the CDR3, is DSGVTQTPKHLITATGQRVTLRCSPRSGDLSVYWYQQSLDQGLQFLIQYYNGEERAKGNILERFSAQQFPDLHSELNLSSLELGDSALYFCASSDKAGESYEQYFGPGTRLTVT.

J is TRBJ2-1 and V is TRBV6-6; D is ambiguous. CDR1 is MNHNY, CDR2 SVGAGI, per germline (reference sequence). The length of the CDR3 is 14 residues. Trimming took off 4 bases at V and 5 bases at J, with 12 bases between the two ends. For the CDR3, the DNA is TGTGCCAGCAGTTTCAGTACCTTAAACAATGAGCAGTTCTTC. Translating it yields CASSFSTLNNEQFF.

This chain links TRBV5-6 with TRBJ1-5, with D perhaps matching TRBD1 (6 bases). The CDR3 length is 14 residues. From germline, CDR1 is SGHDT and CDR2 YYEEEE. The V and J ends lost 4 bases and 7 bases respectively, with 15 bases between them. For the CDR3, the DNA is TGTGCCAGCAGCCTCATGACAGGATTACAGCCCCAGCATTTT. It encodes CASSLMTGLQPQHF.

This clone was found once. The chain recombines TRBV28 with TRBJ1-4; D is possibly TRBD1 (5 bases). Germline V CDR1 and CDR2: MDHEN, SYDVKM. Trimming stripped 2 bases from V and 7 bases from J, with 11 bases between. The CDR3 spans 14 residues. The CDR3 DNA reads TGTGCCAGCAGTTTAGGGGGGTTGGGTGAAAAACTGTTTTTT. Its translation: CASSLGGLGEKLFF.

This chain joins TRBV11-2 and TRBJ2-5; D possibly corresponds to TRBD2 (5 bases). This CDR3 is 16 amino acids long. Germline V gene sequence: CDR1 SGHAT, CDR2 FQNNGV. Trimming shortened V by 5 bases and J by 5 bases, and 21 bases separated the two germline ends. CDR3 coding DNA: TGTGCCAGCAGCCCAGCCGGAGGACCTGGGGTCGAGACCCAGTACTTC. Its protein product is CASSPAGGPGVETQYF.

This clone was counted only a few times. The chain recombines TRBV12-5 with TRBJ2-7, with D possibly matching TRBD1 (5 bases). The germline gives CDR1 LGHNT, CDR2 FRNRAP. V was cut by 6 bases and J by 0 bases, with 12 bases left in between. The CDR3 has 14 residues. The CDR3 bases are TGTGCTAGTGGCTTAACAGGAATCTCCTACGAGCAGTACTTC. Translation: CASGLTGISYEQYF.

In nucleotides, the CDR3 is TGCGCCAGCAGCCAAAGTCCAGGGTCACCAGGCACAGATACGCAGTATTTT. It specifies CASSQSPGSPGTDTQYF. The chain is built from TRBV4-1 and TRBJ2-3; a weak D match, TRBD1 (5 bases). This CDR3 comprises 17 residues. The V gene lost 2 bases and the J gene lost 1 base, with 16 bases spanning the gap. Germline CDR1 reads MGHRA; CDR2 reads YSYEKL.